The clone carrying this T cell receptor beta chain appeared once. The sample belongs to a study of cytomegalovirus exposure and HLA in healthy donors. Assay: immunoSEQ multiplex PCR; the TCRdb copy retains only in-frame clones and omits some. The sample records some 210,000 clones, 80% to 90% being singletons. Trimming shortened V by 9 bases and J by 3 bases, and 17 bases separated the two germline ends. CDR1 and CDR2 (germline): MNHNS, SASEGT. The CDR3 loop spans 14 amino acids. The chain joins TRBV6-1 to TRBJ1-1; a weak D match, TRBD1 (6 bases). Sequenced sample: PBMCs. The TCR sequence derives from a woman younger than 30 in good health and CMV-seropositive. The CDR3 DNA sequence: TGTGCCAGTGACTTGGGACAAGGCGACACTGAAGCTTTCTTT. Encoded protein: CASDLGQGDTEAFF.